One and the same sample provided the 25 T cell receptor beta chains below, sequenced in a study of OX40 agonist ivuxolimab in advanced cancers. TCRdb's table, derived via immunoSEQ multiplex PCR, lists solely in-frame clones and lacks some. The repertoire holds about 41,000 clones, with 75% to 85% as singletons. The sequencing used CD4+ or CD8+ T cells sorted from blood, collected in a trial of the OX40 agonist ivuxolimab. These receptors originate from an adult with an advanced solid tumor such as melanoma, head and neck, liver or kidney cancer.

This clone was detected once. The chain employs TRBV10-1 and TRBJ2-5, with D hard to call. Germline loops: CDR1 WNHNN, CDR2 SYGVQD (reference sequence). V was shortened by 3 bases and J by 5 bases, with 13 bases between the two germline ends. The CDR3 covers 14 residues. CDR3 DNA: TGCGCCAGCAGTGATCGAGTAGCTGAGGAGACCCAGTACTTC. Encoded protein: CASSDRVAEETQYF.

A single count supports this clone. The genes are TRBV5-6 and TRBJ1-1, with D hard to call. The CDR3 runs to 13 residues. Germline CDR1 is SGHDT and CDR2 is YYEEEE. The V end was cut by 2 bases, the J end by 2 bases, with 7 bases between. Here the CDR3 DNA reads TGTGCCAGCAGCTTCAGACCAAACACTGAAGCTTTCTTT. It yields the protein CASSFRPNTEAFF.

The chain has TRBV7-9 and TRBJ1-2; D not resolved. V was shortened by 1 base and J by 6 bases, with 6 bases between the two germline ends. The CDR3 totals 12 residues. The V gene's germline CDR1 is SEHNR and CDR2 FQNEAQ (reference sequence). The CDR3: CASSLGRHGYTF. For the CDR3, the DNA is TGTGCCAGCAGCTTAGGGAGGCATGGCTACACCTTC.

The chain links TRBV7-9 to TRBJ2-2; TRBD2 matches at 10 bases. The V gene's germline CDR1 is SEHNR and CDR2 FQNEAQ (reference sequence). This CDR3 contains 15 residues. J gave up 5 bases and V 6 bases, and 6 bases lay outside the gene matches. The CDR3 loop reads CASRPSGRETGELFF. In nucleotides, the CDR3 is TGTGCCAGCAGACCTAGCGGGAGAGAGACCGGGGAGCTGTTTTTT.

This chain uses TRBV4-2 with TRBJ2-7; a possible D gene is TRBD2 (7 bases). From germline, CDR1 is LGHNA and CDR2 YNFKEQ. Trimming left V 2 bases short and J 6 bases short, with 14 bases between. The CDR3 extends over 14 amino acids. The CDR3 nucleotides read TGTGCCAGCAGCCAAAGAGGGAGGGGGGCCGAGCAGTACTTC. Protein sequence: CASSQRGRGAEQYF.

The chain has TRBV2 and TRBJ2-7, with 10 bases lining up with TRBD2. The CDR3 is 16 residues long. With V trimmed by 8 bases and J by 1 base, 11 bases remained unmatched. Germline V gene lookup returns CDR1 SNHLY and CDR2 FYNNEI. The CDR3 reads CASRPIAGGGSYEQYF. Written as DNA, the CDR3 is TGTGCCAGCCGGCCAATAGCGGGAGGAGGTTCCTACGAGCAGTACTTC.

V is TRBV5-1 and J is TRBJ2-7; 7 bases are a match to TRBD1. The V gene's germline CDR1 is SGHRS and CDR2 YFSETQ. This CDR3 contains 14 residues. The J segment lost 0 bases and the V segment lost 5 bases, leaving 5 bases of the junction unmatched. The CDR3 nucleotides read TGCGCCAGCAGGGGCAGGGGGAGCTCCTACGAGCAGTACTTC. Residues: CASRGRGSSYEQYF.

This chain joins TRBV9 and TRBJ2-2; D assignment may be TRBD1 or TRBD2 (6 bases each). V lost 2 bases to trimming and J lost 4 bases, with 12 bases between them. Germline CDR1 and CDR2: SGDLS and YYNGEE. The CDR3 runs to 15 residues. For the CDR3, the DNA is TGTGCCAGCAGCGTCGGCCCGGGGGCCACCGGGGAGCTGTTTTTT. It is translated as CASSVGPGATGELFF.

The V call is TRBV19, the J call TRBJ2-1, with TRBD2 matching over 9 bases. From germline, CDR1 is LNHDA and CDR2 SQIVND (reference sequence). The V gene end was trimmed by 7 bases and the J gene end by 8 bases; junction bases not matched to a gene: 21. This CDR3 has 18 amino acids. The CDR3 nucleotides read TGTGCCAGTATTAAGAACCGAGGGGATAGCGGGAGCAGGGATGAGCAGTTCTTC. Its translation is CASIKNRGDSGSRDEQFF.

The genes are TRBV7-8 and TRBJ2-3; D remains ambiguous. The CDR3 covers 13 residues. Germline V gene lookup returns CDR1 SGHVS and CDR2 FQNEAQ. The germline V and J ends were trimmed by 5 bases and 2 bases, with 8 bases remaining between them. This chain's CDR3 is CASSPTDTDTQYF. The CDR3 coding sequence is TGTGCCAGCAGCCCGACGGACACAGATACGCAGTATTTT.

The chain joins TRBV18 to TRBJ1-5; TRBD1 is a possible D gene (6 bases). V was trimmed by 3 bases and J by 9 bases, leaving 12 bases between them. Germline lookup yields CDR1 KGHSH and CDR2 LQKENI. This CDR3 is 13 amino acids long. The CDR3 sequence is CASSPFQGPPQHF. The DNA of the CDR3 is TGTGCCAGCTCACCGTTCCAGGGGCCGCCCCAGCATTTT.

The chain recombines TRBV5-1 with TRBJ1-2; TRBD1 matches at 9 bases. This CDR3 spans 19 amino acids. The junction had 17 bases not matched to a gene; V was cut back by 4 bases and J by 1 base. CDR1 is SGHRS, CDR2 YFSETQ, per germline. The CDR3: CASSPRLGTGSQRNYGYTF. CDR3 DNA sequence: TGCGCCAGCAGCCCCAGGTTAGGGACAGGGAGCCAACGTAACTATGGCTACACCTTC.

This chain links TRBV9 with TRBJ2-3, with a weak D call TRBD2 (5 bases). CDR1 SGDLS and CDR2 YYNGEE come from the germline V gene. This CDR3 is 16 amino acids long. Trimming took 0 bases from V and 3 from J, leaving 14 bases between them. The CDR3 DNA follows: TGTGCCAGCAGCGTAGAGGCGGGTCATGTAACAGATACGCAGTATTTT. The encoded protein is CASSVEAGHVTDTQYF.

The V call is TRBV13, the J call TRBJ1-2; 7 nucleotides align to TRBD1. This CDR3 region has 13 residues. V lost 5 bases to trimming and J lost 3 bases; unmatched junction nucleotides: 3. Looked up from germline, CDR1 is PRHDT and CDR2 is FYEKMQ (reference sequence). The CDR3 sequence is CASSTTGHYGYTF. The CDR3 DNA follows: TGTGCCAGCAGCACGACAGGGCACTATGGCTACACCTTC.

The chain employs TRBV6-6 and TRBJ2-7; D is possibly TRBD1 (6 bases). Germline V gene data show CDR1 as MNHNY and CDR2 as SVGAGI (reference sequence). V was cut by 9 bases and J by 5 bases, with 20 bases left in between. The CDR3 totals 14 residues. The CDR3 DNA reads as TGTGCCAGTATTGATGCAGGGGTATCGGACGAGCAGTACTTC. Amino acid sequence: CASIDAGVSDEQYF.

A single count supports this clone. This chain links TRBV6-5 with TRBJ2-7; 7 bases agree with TRBD2. This CDR3 comprises 15 residues. The V gene end was trimmed by 6 bases and the J gene end by 0 bases; junction bases not matched to a gene: 8. The germline V gene encodes CDR1 MNHEY and CDR2 SVGAGI. In nucleotides, the CDR3 is TGTGCCAGCAGACCCTCGGGCGGGAGCTCCTACGAGCAGTACTTC. It yields the protein CASRPSGGSSYEQYF.

This clone has only a few counts. The rearrangement links TRBV7-2 to TRBJ2-7; D is perhaps TRBD2 (6 bases). The CDR3 spans 14 residues. V gave up 0 bases and J gave up 5 bases, with 11 bases separating them. Germline V gene data show CDR1 as SGHTA and CDR2 as FQGNSA. CDR3 bases: TGTGCCAGCAGCTTAGCTGCGGGGTCCGACGAGCAGTACTTC. This sequence encodes CASSLAAGSDEQYF.

The V call is TRBV6-6, the J call TRBJ1-1; TRBD1 matches at 7 bases. Germline lookup yields CDR1 MNHNY and CDR2 SVGAGI (reference sequence). The length of the CDR3 is 14 residues. V shed 5 bases and J 2 bases; nucleotides not matched to a gene: 5. For the CDR3, the DNA is TGTGCCAGCAGTCGGGGACAGTATAACACTGAAGCTTTCTTT. This sequence encodes CASSRGQYNTEAFF.

This sequence joins TRBV27 and TRBJ2-7; no clear D. The length of the CDR3 is 16 residues. Germline V gene sequence: CDR1 MNHEY, CDR2 SMNVEV (reference sequence). Trimming removed 5 bases from V and 7 bases from J, with 24 bases in between. The CDR3 spells CASSLTDYRGTQEQYF. In DNA form, the CDR3 reads TGTGCCAGCAGTCTCACCGATTATCGCGGAACACAGGAGCAGTACTTC.

CDR3 bases: TGTGCCTCGACCGGACAGGGGAACACTGAAGCTTTCTTT. As protein: CASTGQGNTEAFF. The chain employs TRBV10-3 and TRBJ1-1, with 8 bases fitting TRBD1. Germline V lookup: CDR1 ENHRY, CDR2 SYGVKD. The CDR3 loop spans 13 amino acids. V lost 11 bases, J lost 1 base, and 6 bases stayed unmatched.

The chain recombines TRBV5-4 with TRBJ2-7; 11 bases line up with TRBD2. V lost 3 bases and J lost 5; bases outside the gene matches: 10. The germline CDR1 and CDR2 sequences are SGHNT and YYREEE (reference sequence). This CDR3 is built from 16 residues. The DNA for the CDR3 is TGTGCCAGCAGCTCGGGCCTACTAGCGGGGGATCACGAGCAGTACTTC. This sequence encodes CASSSGLLAGDHEQYF.

The V call is TRBV27, the J call TRBJ2-7; 10 nucleotides match TRBD1. The junction had 7 bases not matched to a gene; V was cut back by 5 bases and J by 3 bases. Germline V CDR1 and CDR2: MNHEY, SMNVEV (reference sequence). There are 15 residues in the CDR3. CDR3 coding DNA: TGTGCCAGCAGTGGGACAGGGGTTATCAGCTACGAGCAGTACTTC. Residues: CASSGTGVISYEQYF.

The chain recombines TRBV15 with TRBJ1-5, with a weak D call TRBD1 (5 bases). The CDR3 has 19 amino acids. In germline, CDR1 is LNHNV, CDR2 YYDKDF (reference sequence). With 5 bases removed from V and 0 bases from J, the gap between germline ends came to 23 bases. CDR3 sequence: CATSGEGLEGGVSNQPQHF. CDR3 DNA sequence: TGTGCCACCAGCGGCGAAGGCCTGGAGGGAGGGGTTAGCAATCAGCCCCAGCATTTT. Looking up the rest from reference TRBV15 and TRBJ1-5 gives the full variable domain: DAMVIQNPRYQVTQFGKPVTLSCSQTLNHNVMYWYQQKSSQAPKLLFHYYDKDFNNEADTPDNFQSRRPNTSFCFLDIRSPGLGDTAMYLCATSGEGLEGGVSNQPQHFGDGTRLSIL.

The rearrangement joins TRBV9 to TRBJ2-7, with TRBD2 as a possible D gene (7 bases). Looked up from germline, CDR1 is SGDLS and CDR2 is YYNGEE. Trimming stripped 0 bases from V and 4 bases from J, with 14 bases between. The CDR3 is made up of 15 amino acids. The CDR3 region is CASSVGWGGRYEQYF. CDR3 DNA: TGTGCCAGCAGCGTAGGGTGGGGGGGCCGGTACGAGCAGTACTTC.

The chain joins TRBV7-9 to TRBJ1-1; D ambiguous. CDR3 length: 14 residues. The germline V and J ends were trimmed by 3 bases and 3 bases, with 11 bases remaining between them. Germline-derived CDR1 and CDR2 are SEHNR and FQNEAQ (reference sequence). CDR3 sequence: CASSFQIGYTEAFF. CDR3 nucleotide sequence: TGTGCCAGCAGCTTTCAAATTGGGTACACTGAAGCTTTCTTT.